This T cell receptor beta chain appears in the sequencing data of a study of OX40 agonist ivuxolimab in advanced cancers. Notes on the study in general: CD4+ and CD8+ blood T cells expanded clonally by week 6 at 0.1 to 3.0 mg/kg.

A word on this clone: What it recognizes is unknown.

V trimming: 1 base; J trimming: 2 bases; junction bases outside the gene matches: 3. CDR1 and CDR2 (germline): SGHRS, YFSETQ. The CDR3 has 17 amino acids. Measured with immunoSEQ multiplex PCR; TCRdb has only the in-frame clones, and not every one. The sample has more than 65,000 clones; roughly three quarters are singletons. A history of autoimmune disease or systemic immunosuppression excluded patients. The sequencing used CD4+ or CD8+ T cells sorted from blood, collected in a trial of the OX40 agonist ivuxolimab. The chain employs TRBV5-1 and TRBJ2-1, with 13 bases that match TRBD2. The TCR comes from an adult with an advanced solid tumor such as melanoma, head and neck, liver or kidney cancer. Written as DNA, the CDR3 is TGCGCCAGCAGCTTGTACGGGACTAGCGGGGCCTACAATGAGCAGTTCTTC. This sequence encodes CASSLYGTSGAYNEQFF.